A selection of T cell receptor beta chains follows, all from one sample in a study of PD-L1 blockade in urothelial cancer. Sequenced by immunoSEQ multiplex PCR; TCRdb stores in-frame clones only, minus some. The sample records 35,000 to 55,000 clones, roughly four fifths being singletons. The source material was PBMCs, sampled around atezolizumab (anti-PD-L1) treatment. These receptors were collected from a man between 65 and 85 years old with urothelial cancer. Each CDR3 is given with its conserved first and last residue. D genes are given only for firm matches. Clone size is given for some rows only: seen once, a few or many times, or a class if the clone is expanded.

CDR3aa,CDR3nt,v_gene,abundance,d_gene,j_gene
CARRTGFGYTF,TGTGCCAGAAGGACAGGGTTTGGCTACACCTTC,TRBV9,.,TRBD1,TRBJ1-2
CASRSSGRRYEQYF,TGTGCCAGTCGGAGTAGCGGGAGAAGGTACGAGCAGTACTTC,TRBV19,once,TRBD2,TRBJ2-7
CASSQEGEKLFF,TGTGCCAGCAGCCAGGAGGGTGAAAAACTGTTTTTT,TRBV4-2,.,.,TRBJ1-4
CASSQDMASGRNEQFF,TGTGCCAGCAGCCAAGATATGGCTAGCGGAAGAAATGAGCAGTTCTTC,TRBV4-2,.,TRBD2,TRBJ2-1
CASLLSGGTEAFF,TGCGCCAGCCTTCTCAGCGGGGGCACTGAAGCTTTCTTT,TRBV5-1,.,.,TRBJ1-1
CASSLSGIPRTDTQYF,TGTGCCAGCAGCTTAAGCGGGATACCCCGTACGGATACGCAGTATTTT,TRBV7-8,once,TRBD2,TRBJ2-3
CASSPDSQETQYF,TGCGCCAGCAGCCCGGACAGTCAAGAGACCCAGTACTTC,TRBV5-1,.,.,TRBJ2-5
CATSLAGGFTGELFF,TGTGCCACCAGCCTAGCGGGAGGTTTCACCGGGGAGCTGTTTTTT,TRBV6-5,.,TRBD2,TRBJ2-2
CASSLVLAGGPHEQYF,TGTGCCAGCAGCTTAGTTCTAGCGGGAGGGCCCCACGAGCAGTACTTC,TRBV5-8,.,TRBD2,TRBJ2-7
CASSMPYEGIAEAFF,TGTGCCAGTAGTATGCCCTACGAGGGAATAGCCGAAGCTTTCTTT,TRBV19,.,.,TRBJ1-1
CATSERNEFFNEQFF,TGTGCCACCAGCGAGAGGAATGAGTTTTTCAATGAGCAGTTCTTC,TRBV15,.,.,TRBJ2-1
CAISEADSGKDEQFF,TGTGCCATCAGTGAAGCGGATAGCGGGAAAGATGAGCAGTTCTTC,TRBV10-3,.,TRBD2,TRBJ2-1
CASRDTNNYGYTF,TGTGCCAGCAGGGACACCAATAACTATGGCTACACCTTC,TRBV2,once,.,TRBJ1-2
CASSPRLAGSTDTQYF,TGTGCCAGCAGCCCCCGACTAGCGGGAAGCACAGATACGCAGTATTTT,TRBV9,.,TRBD2,TRBJ2-3
CASSGGAGGPNEQFF,TGTGCCAGCAGTGGAGGGGCGGGAGGGCCCAATGAGCAGTTCTTC,TRBV2,.,TRBD2,TRBJ2-1
CASSLWDRGTYEQYF,TGTGCCAGCAGTCTATGGGACAGGGGAACCTACGAGCAGTACTTC,TRBV6-6,.,TRBD1,TRBJ2-7
CASSYSDRDDSYEQYF,TGTGCCAGCAGTTACTCAGACAGGGATGACTCCTACGAGCAGTACTTC,TRBV6-5,.,TRBD1,TRBJ2-7
CASSLEGQGPNEQYF,TGTGCCAGCAGTTTAGAGGGACAGGGACCCAACGAGCAGTACTTC,TRBV27,.,TRBD1,TRBJ2-7
CASSVGRVDEKLFF,TGTGCCAGCAGCGTGGGCAGGGTGGATGAAAAACTGTTTTTT,TRBV9,.,.,TRBJ1-4
CASSDNRANEKLFF,TGTGCCAGCAGTGATAACAGAGCTAATGAAAAACTGTTTTTT,TRBV2,.,.,TRBJ1-4
CASSPSLAGGSYEQYF,TGTGCCAGCAGCCCCTCGCTAGCGGGAGGTTCCTACGAGCAGTACTTC,TRBV7-2,once,TRBD2,TRBJ2-7
CASSGTSGKDTQYF,TGTGCCAGCAGCGGGACTAGCGGCAAAGATACGCAGTATTTT,TRBV9,.,TRBD2,TRBJ2-3
CASSQPGQGSWREKLFF,TGTGCCAGCAGCCAACCCGGACAGGGTTCGTGGAGGGAAAAACTGTTTTTT,TRBV5-8,.,TRBD1,TRBJ1-4
CASSLDRQGYGGYTF,TGTGCCAGCAGCTTAGATCGACAGGGGTATGGTGGCTACACCTTC,TRBV7-2,.,TRBD1,TRBJ1-2
CASSQELAANTGELFF,TGTGCCAGCAGCCAAGAGTTAGCGGCGAACACCGGGGAGCTGTTTTTT,TRBV4-2,.,.,TRBJ2-2
CASRIDRHSYEQYF,TGTGCCAGCAGGATTGACAGGCACTCCTACGAGCAGTACTTC,TRBV2,.,.,TRBJ2-7
CASSRDRSREQPQHF,TGTGCCAGCAGCCGGGACAGGTCGCGGGAGCAGCCCCAGCATTTT,TRBV5-6,few,TRBD1,TRBJ1-5
CASSQLSFGANVLTF,TGTGCCAGCAGCCAATTGAGCTTTGGGGCCAACGTCCTGACTTTC,TRBV4-2,.,.,TRBJ2-6
CASSPGGSYEQYF,TGTGCCAGCAGCCCCGGCGGTTCCTACGAGCAGTACTTC,TRBV5-6,once,.,TRBJ2-7
CATSRDLAGAGVRYNEQFF,TGTGCCACCAGCAGAGATCTAGCGGGAGCTGGAGTAAGGTACAATGAGCAGTTCTTC,TRBV15,.,TRBD2,TRBJ2-1
CASKIGQGMNTEAFF,TGTGCCAGTAAAATAGGACAGGGGATGAACACTGAAGCTTTCTTT,TRBV19,.,TRBD1,TRBJ1-1
CASSVLDRAEAFF,TGTGCCAGCAGTGTCCTCGACAGGGCTGAAGCTTTCTTT,TRBV6-1,once,TRBD1,TRBJ1-1
CASTSGTGPYNEQFF,TGTGCCAGCACCTCCGGGACAGGTCCCTACAATGAGCAGTTCTTC,TRBV9,.,TRBD1,TRBJ2-1
CASSWPTGIGEGYTF,TGCGCCAGCAGCTGGCCGACAGGTATAGGGGAAGGCTACACCTTC,TRBV5-1,.,.,TRBJ1-2
CASSIGGAFYNEQFF,TGTGCCAGCAGTATAGGGGGGGCCTTCTACAATGAGCAGTTCTTC,TRBV9,.,.,TRBJ2-1